The T cell receptor (beta chain) described here comes from a study of cytomegalovirus exposure and HLA in healthy donors. Study overall: Of the donors genotyped, approximately 400 in all, over 80% fell in the Caucasian-associated ancestry cluster.

The CDR3 has 14 amino acids. Germline V CDR1 and CDR2: KGHSH, LQKENI. V dropped 2 bases and J dropped 8; count of bases not matched to a gene: 0. PCR employed 60 Vbeta and 13 Jbeta primers. Only in-frame clones appear in the TCRdb table, and some are missing; sequencing was by immunoSEQ multiplex PCR. This sample carries approximately 190,000 clones, about nine tenths of them seen once, and the ten largest clones take approximately 1.1%. Input material: PBMCs. The chain has TRBV18 and TRBJ1-6; 10 bases match TRBD1. The origin of this receptor is a boy between 2 and 15 years old in good health and CMV-seronegative. The chain's CDR3 is CASSPGQGDSPLHF. The CDR3 region has the DNA TGTGCCAGCTCACCAGGACAGGGGGATTCACCCCTCCACTTT.